Sequencing of this T cell receptor beta chain was carried out in a study of PD-L1 blockade in urothelial cancer. The ends lost 1 base at V and 2 bases at J; junction bases unmatched: 5. Germline V gene data show CDR1 as SGHNT and CDR2 as YENEEA. The CDR3 has 16 amino acids. Produced via immunoSEQ multiplex PCR; TCRdb's table is partial and in-frame only. The table shows around 100,000 clones, with about nine tenths occurring only once. This chain uses TRBV11-3 with TRBJ2-5, with TRBD1 identical over 9 bases. The TCR comes from a woman older than 75 with urothelial cancer. The sequencing used PBMCs, collected around atezolizumab (anti-PD-L1) treatment. CDR3 nucleotide sequence: TGTGCCAGCAGCTTAGGAACCGGGACAGGGCAAGAGACCCAGTACTTC. It is translated as CASSLGTGTGQETQYF. The complete variable domain, with remaining parts taken from reference TRBV11-3 and TRBJ2-5, reads EAGVVQSPRYKIIEKKQPVAFWCNPISGHNTLYWYLQNLGQGPELLIRYENEEAVDDSQLPKDRFSAERLKGVDSTLKIQPAELGDSAVYLCASSLGTGTGQETQYFGPGTRLLVL.